The clone carrying this T cell receptor (beta chain) was seen a few times. The data originate from a study of blood T cell repertoires in COVID-19. About the study: From the United States, Italy and Spain came samples of acute and convalescent COVID-19.

In the study's own analysis: Quantification of nucleated cells was approximated via reference gene primer amplification. Some clones are missing from TCRdb's copy, which holds only in-frame ones; the method was immunoSEQ multiplex PCR. V and J calls and clone size are those listed in that table; D and trimming were worked out from the DNA. The table has 370,000 or so clones, more than 75% seen once. Germline CDR1 GTSNPN, CDR2 SVGIG (reference sequence). This CDR3 has 16 residues. Trimming took 8 bases from V and 4 from J, leaving 26 bases between them. Either two negative PCRs, clearance, or symptom resolution qualified Cohort 3 donors as recovered.

This TCR derives from a man aged 30 to 39 who had recovered from COVID-19. This rearrangement joins TRBV30 to TRBJ1-2, with D tentatively TRBD1 (6 bases). The specimen sequenced was PBMCs or T cells enriched from blood (not recorded which). The CDR3, as DNA: TGTGCCGGGGGAGTTCGCGGGGGGCTTACCTCCTATGGCTACACCTTC. It translates to CAGGVRGGLTSYGYTF.